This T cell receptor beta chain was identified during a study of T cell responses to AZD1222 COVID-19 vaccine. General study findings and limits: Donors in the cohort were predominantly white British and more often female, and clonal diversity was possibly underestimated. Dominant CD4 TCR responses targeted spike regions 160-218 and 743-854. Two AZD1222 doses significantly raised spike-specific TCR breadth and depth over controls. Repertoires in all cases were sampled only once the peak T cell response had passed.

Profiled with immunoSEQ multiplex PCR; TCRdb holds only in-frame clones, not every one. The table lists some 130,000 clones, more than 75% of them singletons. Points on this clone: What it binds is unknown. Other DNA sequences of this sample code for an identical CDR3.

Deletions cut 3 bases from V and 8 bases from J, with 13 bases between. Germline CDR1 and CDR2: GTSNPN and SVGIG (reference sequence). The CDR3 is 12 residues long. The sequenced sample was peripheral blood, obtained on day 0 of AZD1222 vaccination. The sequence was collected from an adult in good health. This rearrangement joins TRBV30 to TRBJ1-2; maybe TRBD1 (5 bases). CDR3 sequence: CAWSRQNGGYTF. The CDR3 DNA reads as TGTGCCTGGAGCCGACAGAACGGAGGCTACACCTTC. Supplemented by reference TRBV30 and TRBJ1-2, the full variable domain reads SQTIHQWPATLVQPVGSPLSLECTVEGTSNPNLYWYRQAAGRGLQLLFYSVGIGQISSEVPQNLSASRPQDRQFILSSKKLLLSDSGFYLCAWSRQNGGYTFGSGTRLTVV.